Sequencing of this TCR beta chain was carried out in a study of blood T cell repertoires in COVID-19. Study summary: Nucleic acid was either cDNA or gDNA, and it came from T cells, B-cell-depleted T cells, or PBMCs.

The assay was immunoSEQ multiplex PCR, and TCRdb's table has in-frame clones only and misses some. The table includes some 190,000 clones, approximately 90% detected once. This clone came up a few times. The V end lost 4 bases, the J end lost 3 bases, and 14 bases lay between the germline ends. CDR1 is SGHNT and CDR2 is YYREEE in the germline V gene (reference sequence). The CDR3 sequence is 15 residues long. The sample taken for sequencing was peripheral blood. V gene TRBV5-4 combines with J gene TRBJ1-5; maybe TRBD1 (6 bases). The clonotype comes from a human donor in a cohort sampled during active COVID-19. For the CDR3, the DNA is TGTGCCAGCAGCCCCGGGGAGGGGGACAATCAGCCCCAGCATTTT. Protein sequence: CASSPGEGDNQPQHF.